This T cell receptor (beta chain) was captured by sequencing in a study of post-analysis software for immune sequencing data. Tagging with unique molecular identifiers was a feature of the TCR beta cDNA libraries. TCRdb re-derived calls from the PCR reads in MiXCR, one entry per CDR3 protein. The sample contains roughly 800,000 distinct CDR3 sequences, 46% of which appear only once. The study, taken as a whole, reports: Controls showed significantly higher normalized Chao1 diversity than did multiple sclerosis patients. In patients, about five TRBV segments were more frequent than in controls, with TRBV5-6, TRBV5-1 and TRBV20-1 among them.

In regard to this clonotype: Its specificity is unknown. Likely a read error: the CDR3 ends without its conserved phenylalanine or tryptophan.

The germline CDR1 and CDR2 sequences are MNHEY and SVGAGI. The V and J ends lost 6 bases and 2 bases respectively, with 13 bases between them. The CDR3 has 14 amino acids. This TCR was recovered from a girl aged 5-17 years with multiple sclerosis. The sample comprised blood. The chain links TRBV6-5 to TRBJ2-5; a weak D match, TRBD1 (6 bases). CDR3 sequence (DNA): TGTGCCAGCAGCTTACAGGGCCGTCAAGAGACCCAGTACGTC. The encoded protein is CASSLQGRQETQYV.